These 14 T cell receptor beta chains came from one sample sequenced in a study of T-cell reconstitution after alpha-beta-depleted transplantation in children. This sample's TCRbeta library carried unique molecular identifier barcodes. MiXCR, applied by TCRdb to the PCR reads, yields one record per CDR3 protein. The data show 600,000 to 700,000 distinct CDR3 sequences, approximately 16% seen once. The sample in question was PBMCs from the stem cell graft donor, obtained from the stem cell graft. All receptors derive from a human donor who donated a stem cell graft to a child with acute myeloid leukemia.

The rearrangement joins TRBV5-1 to TRBJ2-5; the D is unclear. Trimming cost V 4 bases and J 5 bases, with 27 bases left between them. The V gene's germline CDR1 is SGHRS and CDR2 YFSETQ. The CDR3 covers 18 residues. The CDR3 nucleotides read TGCGCCAGCAGCATGGTACCCGCAGGATATGGAGCAAAGGAGACCCAGTACTTC. It encodes CASSMVPAGYGAKETQYF.

The V and J genes are TRBV5-1 and TRBJ2-1; the match to TRBD1 covers 12 bases. The CDR3 contains 18 residues. The J segment lost 0 bases and the V segment lost 1 base, leaving 5 bases of the junction unmatched. CDR1 SGHRS and CDR2 YFSETQ come from the germline V gene. The CDR3 coding sequence is TGCGCCAGCAGCTTGCCGGGACAGGGGGCGAGCTCCTACAATGAGCAGTTCTTC. Its translation is CASSLPGQGASSYNEQFF.

This sequence joins TRBV7-2 and TRBJ1-6; 10 nucleotides match TRBD1. CDR1 is SGHTA, CDR2 FQGNSA, per germline. This CDR3 has 13 amino acids. Germline trimming cut 0 bases from V and 13 bases from J; bases unmatched to any gene: 0. CDR3 in DNA: TGTGCCAGCAGCTTAGCGACAGGGGGCCCCCTCCACTTT. This sequence encodes CASSLATGGPLHF.

CDR3 amino acids: CASSNPQREVLGNTIYF. CDR3 DNA: TGTGCCAGCAGCAATCCACAGAGGGAGGTCCTCGGAAACACCATATATTTT. The chain links TRBV7-9 to TRBJ1-3; D not certain. CDR1 and CDR2 from the germline V gene are SEHNR and FQNEAQ (reference sequence). The CDR3 is 17 amino acids. The ends were cut back, 5 bases at V and 4 bases at J, with 21 bases in the middle.

This clonotype was counted only a few times. CDR3 region: CASSLGGTGSSTDTQYF. The CDR3 region has the DNA TGTGCCAGCAGCTTAGGCGGGACAGGGTCGAGCACAGATACGCAGTATTTT. This chain links TRBV7-9 with TRBJ2-3; 9 nucleotides match TRBD1. Germline V gene sequence: CDR1 SEHNR, CDR2 FQNEAQ (reference sequence). V gave up 1 base and J gave up 0 bases; unmatched junction bases: 5. The CDR3 contains 17 residues. Using reference TRBV7-9 and TRBJ2-3 for the parts outside the CDR3, the full variable domain is DTGVSQNPRHKITKRGQNVTFRCDPISEHNRLYWYRQTLGQGPEFLTYFQNEAQLEKSRLLSDRFSAERPKGSFSTLEIQRTEQGDSAMYLCASSLGGTGSSTDTQYFGPGTRLTVL.

This clonotype was observed at least ten times. The rearrangement links TRBV12-3 or TRBV12-4 to TRBJ2-5; a weak D match, TRBD2 (7 bases). Trimming removed 3 bases at V and 4 bases at J, with 15 bases between. The CDR3 has 15 amino acids. CDR3 region: CASSLVGGLAETQYF. Written as DNA, the CDR3 is TGTGCCAGCAGTTTGGTCGGGGGGCTGGCAGAGACCCAGTACTTC.

This clonotype was seen more than once but under ten times. The chain combines TRBV20-1 with TRBJ1-1; perhaps TRBD1 as D (6 bases). The CDR3 contains 15 residues. Trimming left V 3 bases short and J 4 bases short, with 18 bases between. Germline lookup yields CDR1 DFQATT and CDR2 SNEGSKA (reference sequence). The CDR3 bases are TGCAGTGCTAGGGGTGTAGGGGGATTGAGCACTGAAGCTTTCTTT. The encoded protein is CSARGVGGLSTEAFF.

The table lists this clonotype with a few counts. The V call is TRBV24-1, the J call TRBJ2-3, with D perhaps TRBD2 (7 bases). The CDR3 has 15 amino acids. Trimming took off 9 bases at V and 0 bases at J, with 15 bases between the two ends. The germline CDR1 and CDR2 sequences are KGHDR and SFDVKD. CDR3 nucleotides: TGTGCCACCGGGGGGGCAGGAGCTAGCACAGATACGCAGTATTTT. Its translation is CATGGAGASTDTQYF.

This clonotype was counted at least ten times. The V gene is TRBV29-1, the J gene TRBJ1-1; D remains ambiguous. Deletions cut 6 bases from V and 1 base from J, with 12 bases between. The CDR3 consists of 13 residues. The germline V gene encodes CDR1 SQVTM and CDR2 ANQGSEA. CDR3 amino acids: CSVGRTQNTEAFF. Written as DNA, the CDR3 is TGCAGCGTCGGGAGGACTCAGAACACTGAAGCTTTCTTT.

This clonotype appeared a few times. The chain joins TRBV28 to TRBJ2-7, with 8 bases matching TRBD2. The CDR3 is made up of 13 amino acids. V was clipped by 5 bases and J by 6 bases; unmatched bases: 6. Germline V CDR1 and CDR2: MDHEN, SYDVKM. The CDR3 nucleotides read TGTGCCAGCAGTCGGGGGGGAGTCGGCGAGCAGTACGTC. As protein: CASSRGGVGEQYV.

This clonotype was seen many times. This sequence joins TRBV20-1 and TRBJ2-5, with 9 bases matching TRBD1. The junction had 9 bases not matched to a gene; V was cut back by 5 bases and J by 5 bases. Per germline, CDR1 DFQATT and CDR2 SNEGSKA (reference sequence). The CDR3 extends over 14 amino acids. CDR3 residues: CSAFTGTGSETQYF. Here the CDR3 DNA reads TGCAGTGCTTTTACCGGGACAGGGAGCGAGACCCAGTACTTC.

This clonotype was counted between two and nine times. The chain is built from TRBV28 and TRBJ1-2; no definite D call. The CDR3 is 14 amino acids. Germline-derived CDR1 and CDR2 are MDHEN and SYDVKM. Trimming cost V 6 bases and J 2 bases, with 13 bases left between them. The CDR3 reads CASRKAGTNYGYTF. Here the CDR3 DNA reads TGTGCCAGCAGAAAAGCGGGCACAAACTATGGCTACACCTTC.

The sample holds many counts of this clonotype. The V call is TRBV20-1, the J call TRBJ2-1; D possibly matches TRBD1 or TRBD2 (5 bases each). CDR1 is DFQATT and CDR2 is SNEGSKA in the germline V gene (reference sequence). This CDR3 is built from 11 residues. V was trimmed by 1 base and J by 7 bases, leaving 5 bases between them. Written as DNA, the CDR3 is TGCAGTGCTAGAGGGGGGAATGAGCAGTTCTTC. Its translation: CSARGGNEQFF.

This clonotype was counted at least ten times. This sequence joins TRBV6-6 and TRBJ1-2; D is undetermined. This CDR3 has 13 amino acids. In germline, CDR1 is MNHNY, CDR2 SVGAGI (reference sequence). Trimming pared 6 bases from V and 4 bases from J, leaving 12 bases between. As DNA, the CDR3 is TGTGCCAGCAGCCCGACGGCCTCCTATGGCTACACCTTC. This sequence encodes CASSPTASYGYTF.